Detailed here is one TCR beta chain. The antigen is unknown. Genomic DNA templated the TCR beta VDJ and CDR3 profiling. TCRdb re-derived calls from the reads in MiXCR, one entry per CDR3 protein. The table shows some 190,000 distinct CDR3 sequences, with approximately 50% occurring only once. The sample belongs to a study of CD8+CD57+ T cells in acquired aplastic anemia. Across the whole study: Average CD4+ read depth in healthy donors was 11 million or so reads.

General study results and limits: Researchers report that about 29 CD8+ CDR3 sequences appeared in both patients and controls.

The V and J ends lost 5 bases and 5 bases, in that order; junction bases with no gene match: 8. There are 14 residues in the CDR3. The germline CDR1 and CDR2 sequences are SGHTA and FQGTGA. This clonotype was obtained from a human donor in good health, serving as a control. Sequences were obtained from sorted CD4+, CD8+, or CD8+CD57+ T cells (not recorded which) from PBMCs. This chain joins TRBV7-3 and TRBJ2-7; 8 bases fit TRBD1. CDR3 nucleotides: TGTGCCAGCAGCCCCGGACAGGGTGGCAACGAGCAGTACTTC. Translated: CASSPGQGGNEQYF.